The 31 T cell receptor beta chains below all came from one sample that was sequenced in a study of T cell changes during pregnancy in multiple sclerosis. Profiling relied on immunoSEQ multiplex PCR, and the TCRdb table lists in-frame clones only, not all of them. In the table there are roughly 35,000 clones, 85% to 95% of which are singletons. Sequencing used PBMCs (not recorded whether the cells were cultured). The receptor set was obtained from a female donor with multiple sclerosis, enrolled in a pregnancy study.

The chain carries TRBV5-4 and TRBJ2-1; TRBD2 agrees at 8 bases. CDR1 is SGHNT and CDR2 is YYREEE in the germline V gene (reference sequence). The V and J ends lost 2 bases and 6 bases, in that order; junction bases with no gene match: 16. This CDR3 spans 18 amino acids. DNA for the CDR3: TGTGCCAGCAGCTTCAAAATATCCTCAGCGGGAGTTGGCAATGAGCAGTTCTTC. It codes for CASSFKISSAGVGNEQFF.

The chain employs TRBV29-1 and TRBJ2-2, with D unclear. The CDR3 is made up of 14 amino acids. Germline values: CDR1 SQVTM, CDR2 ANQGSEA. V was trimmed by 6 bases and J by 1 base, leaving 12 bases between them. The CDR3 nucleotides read TGCAGCGTGAAGGGTAGTAGGAACACCGGGGAGCTGTTTTTT. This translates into CSVKGSRNTGELFF.

The CDR3 loop is CASSLGWGGPSYEQYF. CDR3 nucleotides: TGTGCCAGCAGCTTGGGGTGGGGGGGACCCTCCTACGAGCAGTACTTC. This sequence joins TRBV5-4 and TRBJ2-7; the match to TRBD2 covers 7 bases. The CDR3 is 16 amino acids. Germline V gene sequence: CDR1 SGHNT, CDR2 YYREEE (reference sequence). Unmatched junction bases numbered 6, after V lost 0 bases and J lost 0 bases.

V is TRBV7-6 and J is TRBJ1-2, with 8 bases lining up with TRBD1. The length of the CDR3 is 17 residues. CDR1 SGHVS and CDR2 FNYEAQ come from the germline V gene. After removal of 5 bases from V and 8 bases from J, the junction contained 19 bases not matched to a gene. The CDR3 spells CASSPITPSTGGKGYTF. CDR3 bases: TGTGCCAGCAGCCCTATAACCCCTTCCACAGGGGGGAAAGGCTACACCTTC.

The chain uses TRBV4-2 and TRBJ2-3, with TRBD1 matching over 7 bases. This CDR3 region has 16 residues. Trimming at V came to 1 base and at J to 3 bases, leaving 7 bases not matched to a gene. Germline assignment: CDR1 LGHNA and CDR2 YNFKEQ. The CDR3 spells CASSQVRDSKTDTQYF. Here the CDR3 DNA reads TGTGCCAGCAGCCAAGTCAGGGACAGCAAAACAGATACGCAGTATTTT.

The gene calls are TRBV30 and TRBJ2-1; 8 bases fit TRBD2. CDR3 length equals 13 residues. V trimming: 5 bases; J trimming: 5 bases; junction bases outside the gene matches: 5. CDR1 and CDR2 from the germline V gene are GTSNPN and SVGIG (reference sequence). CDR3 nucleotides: TGTGCCTGGCTGGTAGCGGGGAACAATGAGCAGTTCTTC. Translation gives CAWLVAGNNEQFF.

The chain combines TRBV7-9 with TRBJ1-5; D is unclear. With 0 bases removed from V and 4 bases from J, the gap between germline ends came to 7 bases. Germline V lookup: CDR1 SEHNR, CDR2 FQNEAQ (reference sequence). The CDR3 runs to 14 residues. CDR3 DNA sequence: TGTGCCAGCAGCTTAGCGGGCCCGAATCAGCCCCAGCATTTT. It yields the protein CASSLAGPNQPQHF.

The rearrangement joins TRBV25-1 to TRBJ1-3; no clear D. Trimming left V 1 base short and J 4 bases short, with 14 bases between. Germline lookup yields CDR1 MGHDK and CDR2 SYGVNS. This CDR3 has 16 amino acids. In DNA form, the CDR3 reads TGTGCCAGCAGTGAATGGGAGGGCAATTCAGGAAACACCATATATTTT. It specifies CASSEWEGNSGNTIYF.

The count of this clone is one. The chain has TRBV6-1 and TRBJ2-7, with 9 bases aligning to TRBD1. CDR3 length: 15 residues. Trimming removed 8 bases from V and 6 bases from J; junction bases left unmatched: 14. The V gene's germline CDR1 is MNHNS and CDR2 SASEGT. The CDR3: CASHERGQGVVEQYF. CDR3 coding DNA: TGTGCCAGCCACGAGAGGGGACAGGGAGTTGTCGAGCAGTACTTC.

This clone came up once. The CDR3 spells CASSYSYQTTEAFF. The CDR3 bases are TGTGCCAGCAGTTACTCGTACCAAACGACTGAAGCTTTCTTT. The chain is built from TRBV6-5 and TRBJ1-1; D call uncertain. Germline CDR1 MNHEY, CDR2 SVGAGI. The CDR3 covers 14 residues. Trimming took off 0 bases at V and 5 bases at J, with 10 bases between the two ends.

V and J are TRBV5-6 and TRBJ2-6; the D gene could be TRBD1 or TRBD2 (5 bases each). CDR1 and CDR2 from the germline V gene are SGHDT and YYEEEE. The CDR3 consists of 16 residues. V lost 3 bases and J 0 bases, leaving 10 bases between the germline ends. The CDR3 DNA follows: TGTGCCAGCAGCTCGGGACCCGACTCTGGGGCCAACGTCCTGACTTTC. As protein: CASSSGPDSGANVLTF.

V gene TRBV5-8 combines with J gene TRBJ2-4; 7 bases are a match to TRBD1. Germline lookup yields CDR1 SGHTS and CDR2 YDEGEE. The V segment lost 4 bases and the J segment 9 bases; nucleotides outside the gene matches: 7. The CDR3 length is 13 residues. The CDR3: CASSRQGRGIQYF. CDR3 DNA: TGTGCCAGCAGCAGACAGGGTCGGGGCATTCAGTACTTC. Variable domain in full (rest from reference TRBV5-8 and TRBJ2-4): EAGVTQSPTHLIKTRGQQATLRCSPISGHTSVYWYQQALGLGLQFLLWYDEGEERNRGNFPPRFSGRQFPNYSSELNVNALELEDSALYLCASSRQGRGIQYFGAGTRLSVL.

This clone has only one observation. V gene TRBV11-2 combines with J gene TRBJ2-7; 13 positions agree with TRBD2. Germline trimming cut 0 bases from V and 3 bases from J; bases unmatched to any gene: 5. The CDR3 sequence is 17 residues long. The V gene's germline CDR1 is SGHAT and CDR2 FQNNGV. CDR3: CASSLDFTSGGVYEQYF. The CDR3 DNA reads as TGTGCCAGCAGCTTAGATTTCACTAGCGGGGGGGTCTACGAGCAGTACTTC.

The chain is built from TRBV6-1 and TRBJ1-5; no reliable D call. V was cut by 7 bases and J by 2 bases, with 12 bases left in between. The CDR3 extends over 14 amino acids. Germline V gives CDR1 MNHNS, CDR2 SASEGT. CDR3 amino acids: CASTKGRGNQPQHF. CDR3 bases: TGTGCCAGCACAAAGGGAAGGGGCAATCAGCCCCAGCATTTT.

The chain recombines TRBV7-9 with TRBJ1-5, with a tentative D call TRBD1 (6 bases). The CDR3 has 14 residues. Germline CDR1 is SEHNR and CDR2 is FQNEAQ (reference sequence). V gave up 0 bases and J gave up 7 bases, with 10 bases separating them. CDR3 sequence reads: CASSLAGAVQPQHF. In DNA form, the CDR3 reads TGTGCCAGCAGCTTAGCGGGGGCTGTGCAGCCCCAGCATTTT.

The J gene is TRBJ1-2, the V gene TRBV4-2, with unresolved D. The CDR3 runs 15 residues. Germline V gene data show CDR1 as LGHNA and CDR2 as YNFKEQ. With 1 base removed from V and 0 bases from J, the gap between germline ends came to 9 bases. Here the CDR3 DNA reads TGTGCCAGCAGCCAAGCGCTGCTAGCTAACTATGGCTACACCTTC. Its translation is CASSQALLANYGYTF.

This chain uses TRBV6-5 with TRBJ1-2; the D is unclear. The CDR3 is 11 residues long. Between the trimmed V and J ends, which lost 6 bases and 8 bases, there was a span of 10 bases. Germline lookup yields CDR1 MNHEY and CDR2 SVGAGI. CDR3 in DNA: TGTGCCAGCAGAAACAGAGTGGGCTACACCTTC. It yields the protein CASRNRVGYTF.

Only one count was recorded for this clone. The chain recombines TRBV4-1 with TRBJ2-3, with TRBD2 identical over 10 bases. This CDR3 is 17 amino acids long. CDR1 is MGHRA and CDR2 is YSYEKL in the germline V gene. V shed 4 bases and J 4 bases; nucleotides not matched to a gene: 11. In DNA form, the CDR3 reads TGCGCCAGCAGCCGTCCACCGGGACTAGCGAACGCAGATACGCAGTATTTT. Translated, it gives CASSRPPGLANADTQYF.

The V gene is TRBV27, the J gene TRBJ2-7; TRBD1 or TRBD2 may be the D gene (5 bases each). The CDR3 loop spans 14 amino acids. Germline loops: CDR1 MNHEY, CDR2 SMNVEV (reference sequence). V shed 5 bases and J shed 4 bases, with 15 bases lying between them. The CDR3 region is CASSLVGARYEQYF. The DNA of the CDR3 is TGTGCCAGCAGTCTCGTCGGGGCCCGGTACGAGCAGTACTTC.

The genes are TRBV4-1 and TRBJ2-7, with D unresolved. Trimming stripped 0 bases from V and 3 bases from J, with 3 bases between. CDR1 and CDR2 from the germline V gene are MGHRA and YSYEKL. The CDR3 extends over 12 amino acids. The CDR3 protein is CASSQDYYEQYF. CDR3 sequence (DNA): TGCGCCAGCAGCCAAGACTACTACGAGCAGTACTTC.

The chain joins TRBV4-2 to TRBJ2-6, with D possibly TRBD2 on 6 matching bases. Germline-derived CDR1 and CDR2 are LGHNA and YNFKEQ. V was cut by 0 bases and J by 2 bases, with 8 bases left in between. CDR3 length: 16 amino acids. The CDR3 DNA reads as TGTGCCAGCAGCCAAGAGGGAGGAGCTGGGGCCAACGTCCTGACTTTC. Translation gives CASSQEGGAGANVLTF.

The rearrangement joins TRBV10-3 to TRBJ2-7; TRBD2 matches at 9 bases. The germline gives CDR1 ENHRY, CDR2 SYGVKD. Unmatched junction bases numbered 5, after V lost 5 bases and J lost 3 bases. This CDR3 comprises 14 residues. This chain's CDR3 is CAISSPAGGYEQYF. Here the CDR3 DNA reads TGTGCCATCAGTTCCCCAGCGGGAGGCTACGAGCAGTACTTC.

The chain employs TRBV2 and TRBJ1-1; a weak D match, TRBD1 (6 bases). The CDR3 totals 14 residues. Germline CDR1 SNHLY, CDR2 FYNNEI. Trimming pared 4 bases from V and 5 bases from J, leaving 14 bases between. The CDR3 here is CASSALAGDTEAFF. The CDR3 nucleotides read TGTGCCAGCAGTGCATTGGCAGGGGATACTGAAGCTTTCTTT.

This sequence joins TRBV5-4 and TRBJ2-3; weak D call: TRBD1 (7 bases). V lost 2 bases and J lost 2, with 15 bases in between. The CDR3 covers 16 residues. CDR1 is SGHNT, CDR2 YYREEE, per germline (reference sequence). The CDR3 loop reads CASSLLRDSLTDTQYF. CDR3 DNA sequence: TGTGCCAGCAGCTTATTGCGGGACAGCCTCACAGATACGCAGTATTTT.

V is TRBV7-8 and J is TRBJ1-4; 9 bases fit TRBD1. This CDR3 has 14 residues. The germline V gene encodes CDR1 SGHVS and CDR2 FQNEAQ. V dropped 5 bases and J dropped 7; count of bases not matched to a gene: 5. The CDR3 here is CASSVTGGGEKLFF. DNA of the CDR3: TGTGCCAGCAGCGTAACAGGGGGCGGTGAAAAACTGTTTTTT.

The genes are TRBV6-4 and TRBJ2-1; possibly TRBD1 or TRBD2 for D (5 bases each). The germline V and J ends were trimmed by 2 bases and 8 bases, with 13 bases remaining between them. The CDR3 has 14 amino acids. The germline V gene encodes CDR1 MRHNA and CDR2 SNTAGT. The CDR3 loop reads CASSDGGGADEQFF. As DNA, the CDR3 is TGTGCCAGCAGTGACGGGGGTGGGGCCGATGAGCAGTTCTTC.

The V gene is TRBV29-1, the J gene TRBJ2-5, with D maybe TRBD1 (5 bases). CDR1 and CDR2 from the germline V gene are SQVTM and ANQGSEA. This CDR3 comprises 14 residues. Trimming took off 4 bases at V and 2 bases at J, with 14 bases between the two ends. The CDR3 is CSVVIGHNQETQYF. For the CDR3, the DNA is TGCAGCGTTGTGATAGGACATAATCAAGAGACCCAGTACTTC.

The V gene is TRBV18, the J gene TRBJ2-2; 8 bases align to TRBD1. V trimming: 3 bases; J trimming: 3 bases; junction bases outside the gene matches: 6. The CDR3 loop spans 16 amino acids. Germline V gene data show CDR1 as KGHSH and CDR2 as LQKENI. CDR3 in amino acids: CASSPPAGGYTGELFF. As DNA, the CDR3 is TGTGCCAGCTCACCCCCTGCAGGGGGCTACACCGGGGAGCTGTTTTTT.

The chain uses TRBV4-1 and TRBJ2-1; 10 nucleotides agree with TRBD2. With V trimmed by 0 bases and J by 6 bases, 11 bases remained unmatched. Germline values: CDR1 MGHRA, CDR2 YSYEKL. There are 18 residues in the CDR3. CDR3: CASSQEPSGRAWGNEQFF. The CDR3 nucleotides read TGCGCCAGCAGCCAAGAGCCCAGCGGGAGGGCCTGGGGCAATGAGCAGTTCTTC.

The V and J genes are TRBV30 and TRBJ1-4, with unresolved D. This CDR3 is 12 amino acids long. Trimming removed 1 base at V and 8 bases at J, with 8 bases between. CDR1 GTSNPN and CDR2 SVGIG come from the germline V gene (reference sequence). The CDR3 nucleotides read TGTGCCTGGAGTGGGGTGTTCGAAAAACTGTTTTTT. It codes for CAWSGVFEKLFF.

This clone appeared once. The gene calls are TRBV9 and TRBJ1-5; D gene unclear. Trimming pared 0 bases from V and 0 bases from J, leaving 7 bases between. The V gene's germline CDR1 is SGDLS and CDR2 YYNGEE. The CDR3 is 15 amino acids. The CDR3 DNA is TGTGCCAGCAGCGTAGGAGCGACTAGCAATCAGCCCCAGCATTTT. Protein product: CASSVGATSNQPQHF.